The entry that follows covers one T cell receptor (beta chain) sequence. This specimen belongs to a study of blood T cell repertoires in COVID-19. Across the whole study: The United States, Italy and Spain provided the acute and convalescent COVID-19 samples. The cDNA or gDNA used as material had been derived from T cells, B-cell-depleted T cells, or PBMCs.

Losses at the gene ends were 4 bases for V and 2 bases for J; bases not matched to a gene: 12. Germline lookup yields CDR1 MDHEN and CDR2 SYDVKM. This CDR3 comprises 17 residues. In the authors' methods: The authors estimated nucleated cell counts from reference gene primer amplification. Clones were sequenced by immunoSEQ multiplex PCR, and TCRdb holds only the in-frame ones, with some missing. V and J calls and clone size follow that table, whereas D and trimming were derived from the DNA. Of 95,000 to 150,000 clones detected, roughly 78% appear once; the ten largest clones hold 16%. This receptor was obtained from a man aged 60 to 69 with active or convalescent COVID-19. Sequencing was carried out using peripheral blood. The gene calls are TRBV28 and TRBJ1-1, with 8 bases identical to TRBD1. CDR3 bases: TGTGCCAGCAGTTCAATTGGGGGGGGACAGGCCAACACTGAAGCTTTCTTT. It translates to CASSSIGGGQANTEAFF.